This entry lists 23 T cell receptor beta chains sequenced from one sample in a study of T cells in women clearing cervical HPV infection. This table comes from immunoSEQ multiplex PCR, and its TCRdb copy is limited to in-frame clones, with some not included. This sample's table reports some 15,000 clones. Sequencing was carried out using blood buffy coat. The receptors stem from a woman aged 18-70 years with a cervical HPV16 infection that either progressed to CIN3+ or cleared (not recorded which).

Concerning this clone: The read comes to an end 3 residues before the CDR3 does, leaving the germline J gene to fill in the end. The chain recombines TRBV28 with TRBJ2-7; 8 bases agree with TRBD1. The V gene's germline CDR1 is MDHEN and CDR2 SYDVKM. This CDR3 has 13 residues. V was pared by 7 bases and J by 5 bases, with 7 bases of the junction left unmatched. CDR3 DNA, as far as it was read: TGTGCCAGCATTCCAGGGGGCAGGAACGAG. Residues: CASIPGGRNE. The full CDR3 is CASIPGGRNEQYF. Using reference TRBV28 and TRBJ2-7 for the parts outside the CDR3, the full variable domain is DVKVTQSSRYLVKRTGEKVFLECVQDMDHENMFWYRQDPGLGLRLIYFSYDVKMKEKGDIPEGYSVSREKKERFSLILESASTNQTSMYLCASIPGGRNEQYFGPGTRLTVT.

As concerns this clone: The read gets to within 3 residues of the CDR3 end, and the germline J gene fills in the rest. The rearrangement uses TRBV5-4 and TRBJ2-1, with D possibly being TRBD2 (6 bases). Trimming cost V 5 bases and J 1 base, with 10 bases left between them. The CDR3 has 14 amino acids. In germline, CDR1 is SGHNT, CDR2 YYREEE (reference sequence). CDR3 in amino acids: CASRSGGSYNEQFF. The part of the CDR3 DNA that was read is TGTGCCAGCAGGTCTGGGGGGTCCTACAATGAG.

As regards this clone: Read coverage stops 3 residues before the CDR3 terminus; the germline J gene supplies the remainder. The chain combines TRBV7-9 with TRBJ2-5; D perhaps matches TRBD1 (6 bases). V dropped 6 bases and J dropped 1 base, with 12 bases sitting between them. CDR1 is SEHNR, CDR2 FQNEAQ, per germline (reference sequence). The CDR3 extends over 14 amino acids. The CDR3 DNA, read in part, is TGTGCCAGCAGTTATACAGGGTTCCAAGAGACC. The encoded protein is CASSYTGFQET. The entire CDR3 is CASSYTGFQETQYF.

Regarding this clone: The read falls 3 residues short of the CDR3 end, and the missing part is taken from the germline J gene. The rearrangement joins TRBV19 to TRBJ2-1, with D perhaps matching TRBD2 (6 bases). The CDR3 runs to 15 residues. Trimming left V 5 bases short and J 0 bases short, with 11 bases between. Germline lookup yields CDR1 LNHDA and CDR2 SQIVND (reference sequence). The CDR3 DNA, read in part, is TGTGCCAGTAGTTGGGGGGTCAGCTCCTACAATGAG. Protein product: CASSWGVSSYNE. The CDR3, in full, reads CASSWGVSSYNEQFF. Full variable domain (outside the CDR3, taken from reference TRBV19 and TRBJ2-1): DGGITQSPKYLFRKEGQNVTLSCEQNLNHDAMYWYRQDPGQGLRLIYYSQIVNDFQKGDIAEGYSVSREKKESFPLTVTSAQKNPTAFYLCASSWGVSSYNEQFFGPGTRLTVL.

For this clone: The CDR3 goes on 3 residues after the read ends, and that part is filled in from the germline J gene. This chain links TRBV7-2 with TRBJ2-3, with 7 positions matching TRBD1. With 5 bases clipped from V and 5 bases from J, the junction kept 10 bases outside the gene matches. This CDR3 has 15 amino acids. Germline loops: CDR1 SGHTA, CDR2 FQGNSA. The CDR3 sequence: CASSQQARQGDTQYF. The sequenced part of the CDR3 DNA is TGTGCCAGCAGCCAACAAGCCCGACAGGGAGATACG.

CDR3 DNA (partial): TGTGCCAGTAGTATCCAGGGGTCGAGCTCCTACAATGAG. It translates to CASSIQGSSSYNE. The full CDR3 protein reads CASSIQGSSSYNEQFF. This chain connects TRBV19 to TRBJ2-1; the D gene is possibly TRBD1 (6 bases). The sequence runs out 3 residues before the end of the CDR3; the remainder is reconstructed from the germline J gene. The CDR3 has 16 residues. Germline CDR1 LNHDA, CDR2 SQIVND (reference sequence). Trimming pared 3 bases from V and 0 bases from J, leaving 12 bases between. Variable domain in full (rest from reference TRBV19 and TRBJ2-1): DGGITQSPKYLFRKEGQNVTLSCEQNLNHDAMYWYRQDPGQGLRLIYYSQIVNDFQKGDIAEGYSVSREKKESFPLTVTSAQKNPTAFYLCASSIQGSSSYNEQFFGPGTRLTVL.

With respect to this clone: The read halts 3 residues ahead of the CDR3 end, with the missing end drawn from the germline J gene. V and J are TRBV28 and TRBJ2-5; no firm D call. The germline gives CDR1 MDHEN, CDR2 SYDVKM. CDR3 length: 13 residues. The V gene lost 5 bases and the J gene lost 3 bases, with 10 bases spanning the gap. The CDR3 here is CASSAPAEETQYF. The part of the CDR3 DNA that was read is TGTGCCAGCAGTGCACCTGCAGAAGAGACC.

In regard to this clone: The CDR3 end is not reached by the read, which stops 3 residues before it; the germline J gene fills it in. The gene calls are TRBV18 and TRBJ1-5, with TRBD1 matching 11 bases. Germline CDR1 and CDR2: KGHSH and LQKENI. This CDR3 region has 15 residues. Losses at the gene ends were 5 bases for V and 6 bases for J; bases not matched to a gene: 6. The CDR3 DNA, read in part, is TGTGCCAGCTCAGCGGGACAGGGGGGGGGTCAGCCC. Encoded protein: CASSAGQGGGQP. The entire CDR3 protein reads CASSAGQGGGQPQHF.

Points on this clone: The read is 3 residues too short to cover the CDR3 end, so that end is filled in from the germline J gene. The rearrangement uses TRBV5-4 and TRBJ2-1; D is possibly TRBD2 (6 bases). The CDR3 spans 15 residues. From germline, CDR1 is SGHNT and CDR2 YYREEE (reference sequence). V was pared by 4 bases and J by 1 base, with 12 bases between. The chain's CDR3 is CASSQSRGSYNEQFF. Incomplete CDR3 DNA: TGTGCCAGCAGCCAATCCCGGGGGTCCTACAATGAG.

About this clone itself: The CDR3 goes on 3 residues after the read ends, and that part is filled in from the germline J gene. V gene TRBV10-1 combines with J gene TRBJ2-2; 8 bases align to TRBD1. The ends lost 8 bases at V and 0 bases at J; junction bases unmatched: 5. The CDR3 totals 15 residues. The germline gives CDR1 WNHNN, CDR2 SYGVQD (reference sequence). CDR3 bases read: TGCGCCAGCGGAACAGGGGGATCGAACACCGGGGAG. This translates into CASGTGGSNTGE. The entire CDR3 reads CASGTGGSNTGELFF.

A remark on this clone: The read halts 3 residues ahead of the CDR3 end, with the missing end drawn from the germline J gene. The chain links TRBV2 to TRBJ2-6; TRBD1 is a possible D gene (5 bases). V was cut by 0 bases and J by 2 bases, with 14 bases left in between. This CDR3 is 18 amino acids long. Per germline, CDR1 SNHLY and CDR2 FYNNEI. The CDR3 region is CASSEAYDQGAGANVLTF. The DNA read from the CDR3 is TGTGCCAGCAGTGAAGCGTACGATCAGGGTGCTGGGGCCAACGTC.

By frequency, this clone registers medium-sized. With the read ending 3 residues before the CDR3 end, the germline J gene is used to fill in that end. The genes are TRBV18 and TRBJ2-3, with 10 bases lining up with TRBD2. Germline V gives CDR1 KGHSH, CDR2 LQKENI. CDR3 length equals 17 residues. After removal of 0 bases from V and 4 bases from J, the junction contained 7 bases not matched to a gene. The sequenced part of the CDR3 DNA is TGTGCCAGCTCACCACCGGACACTAGCGGGGTCCCAGATACG. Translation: CASSPPDTSGVPDT. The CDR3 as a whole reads CASSPPDTSGVPDTQYF. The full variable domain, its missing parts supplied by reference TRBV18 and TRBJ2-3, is NAGVMQNPRHLVRRRGQEARLRCSPMKGHSHVYWYRQLPEEGLKFMVYLQKENIIDESGMPKERFSAEFPKEGPSILRIQQVVRGDSAAYFCASSPPDTSGVPDTQYFGPGTRLTVL.

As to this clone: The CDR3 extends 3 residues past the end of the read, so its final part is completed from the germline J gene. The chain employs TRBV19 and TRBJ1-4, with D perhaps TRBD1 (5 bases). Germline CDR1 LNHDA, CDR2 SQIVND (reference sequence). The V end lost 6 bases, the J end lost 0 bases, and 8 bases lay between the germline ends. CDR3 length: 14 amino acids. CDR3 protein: CASRTQATNEKLFF. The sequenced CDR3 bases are TGTGCCAGTAGGACACAGGCAACTAATGAAAAA. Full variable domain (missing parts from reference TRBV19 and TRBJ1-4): DGGITQSPKYLFRKEGQNVTLSCEQNLNHDAMYWYRQDPGQGLRLIYYSQIVNDFQKGDIAEGYSVSREKKESFPLTVTSAQKNPTAFYLCASRTQATNEKLFFGSGTQLSVL.

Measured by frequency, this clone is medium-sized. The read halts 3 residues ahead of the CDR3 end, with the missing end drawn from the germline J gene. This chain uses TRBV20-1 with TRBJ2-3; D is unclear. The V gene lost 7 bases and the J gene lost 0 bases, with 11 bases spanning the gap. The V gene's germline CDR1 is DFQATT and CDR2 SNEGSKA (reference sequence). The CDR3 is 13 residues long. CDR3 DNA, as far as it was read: TGCAGTGGAAGAATTACTAGCACAGATACG. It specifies CSGRITSTDT. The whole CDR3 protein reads CSGRITSTDTQYF.

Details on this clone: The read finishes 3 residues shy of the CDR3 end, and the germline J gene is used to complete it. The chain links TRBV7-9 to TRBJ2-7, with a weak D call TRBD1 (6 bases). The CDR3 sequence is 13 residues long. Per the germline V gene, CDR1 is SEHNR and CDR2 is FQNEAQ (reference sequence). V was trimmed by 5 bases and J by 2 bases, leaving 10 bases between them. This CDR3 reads CASSRRTAYEQYF. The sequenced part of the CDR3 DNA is TGTGCCAGCAGCAGAAGGACAGCCTACGAG.

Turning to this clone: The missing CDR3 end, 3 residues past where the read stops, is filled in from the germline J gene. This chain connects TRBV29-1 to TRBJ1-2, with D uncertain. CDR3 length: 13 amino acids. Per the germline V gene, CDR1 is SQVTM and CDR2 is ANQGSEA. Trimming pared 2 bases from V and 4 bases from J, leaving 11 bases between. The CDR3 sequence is CSVEMRYSYGYTF. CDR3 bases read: TGCAGCGTTGAAATGCGTTATAGCTATGGC.

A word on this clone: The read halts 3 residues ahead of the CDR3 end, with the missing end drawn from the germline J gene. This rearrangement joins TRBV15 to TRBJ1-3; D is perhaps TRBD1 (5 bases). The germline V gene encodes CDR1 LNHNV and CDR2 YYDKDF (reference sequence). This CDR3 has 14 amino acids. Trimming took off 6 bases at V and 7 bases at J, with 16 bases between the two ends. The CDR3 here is CATRGTDGGNTIYF. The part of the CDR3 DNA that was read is TGTGCCACCAGAGGGACGGACGGGGGTAACACC.

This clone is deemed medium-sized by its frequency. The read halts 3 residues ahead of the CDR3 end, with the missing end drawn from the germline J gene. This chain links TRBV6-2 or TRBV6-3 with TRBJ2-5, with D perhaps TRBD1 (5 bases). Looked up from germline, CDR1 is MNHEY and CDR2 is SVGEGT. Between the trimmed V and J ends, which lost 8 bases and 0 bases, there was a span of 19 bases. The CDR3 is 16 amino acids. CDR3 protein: CASPPIWSRDQETQYF. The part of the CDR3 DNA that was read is TGTGCCAGCCCCCCCATTTGGTCCAGGGACCAAGAGACC.

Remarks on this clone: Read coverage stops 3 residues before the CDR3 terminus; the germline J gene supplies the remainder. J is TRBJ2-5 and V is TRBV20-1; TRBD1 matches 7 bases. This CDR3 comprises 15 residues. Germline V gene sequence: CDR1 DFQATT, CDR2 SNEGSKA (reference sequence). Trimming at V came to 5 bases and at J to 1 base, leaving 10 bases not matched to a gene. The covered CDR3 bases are TGCAGTGCTTACCCGGGACAGCCTTTCCAAGAGACC. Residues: CSAYPGQPFQET. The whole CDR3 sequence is CSAYPGQPFQETQYF.

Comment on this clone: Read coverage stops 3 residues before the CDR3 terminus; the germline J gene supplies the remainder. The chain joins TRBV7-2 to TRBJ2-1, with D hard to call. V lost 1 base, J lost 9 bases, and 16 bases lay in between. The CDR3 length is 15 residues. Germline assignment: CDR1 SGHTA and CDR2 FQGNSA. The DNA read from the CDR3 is TGTGCCAGCAGCTTAGTAGCTATTCGCTCTGGTGAG. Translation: CASSLVAIRSGE. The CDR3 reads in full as CASSLVAIRSGEQFF.

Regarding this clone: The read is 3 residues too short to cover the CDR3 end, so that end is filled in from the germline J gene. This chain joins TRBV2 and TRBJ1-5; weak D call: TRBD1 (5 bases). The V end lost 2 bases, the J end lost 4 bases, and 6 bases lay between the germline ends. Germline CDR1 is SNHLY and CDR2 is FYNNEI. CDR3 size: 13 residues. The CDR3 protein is CASSEYRNQPQHF. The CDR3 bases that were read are TGTGCCAGCAGTGAATACAGGAATCAGCCC.

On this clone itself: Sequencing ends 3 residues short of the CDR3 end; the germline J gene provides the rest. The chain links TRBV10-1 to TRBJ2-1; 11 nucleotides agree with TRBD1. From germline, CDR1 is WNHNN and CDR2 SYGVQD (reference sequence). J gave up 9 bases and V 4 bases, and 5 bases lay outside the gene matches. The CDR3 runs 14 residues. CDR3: CASSARTGGGEQFF. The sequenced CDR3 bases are TGCGCCAGCAGTGCGAGGACAGGGGGCGGTGAG.

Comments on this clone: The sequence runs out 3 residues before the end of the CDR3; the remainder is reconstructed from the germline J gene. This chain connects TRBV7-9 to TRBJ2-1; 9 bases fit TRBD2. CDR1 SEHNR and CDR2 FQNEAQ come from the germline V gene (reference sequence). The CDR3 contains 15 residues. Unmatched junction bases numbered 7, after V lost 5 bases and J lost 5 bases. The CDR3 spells CASSRVGLAHNEQFF. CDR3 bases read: TGTGCCAGCAGCCGAGTGGGACTAGCACACAATGAG.